Described below is a single T cell receptor (beta chain) sequence and its context. No antigen is known for it. This record comes from a study of siplizumab effects on memory and regulatory T cells. Study results and limitations: Naive-or-memory phenotypes were unassignable for roughly 80-95% of proliferating CD4+ or CD8+ clones. Reactions containing siplizumab showed mappable alloreactive CD4+ clones averaging roughly 67% Treg-derived, versus around 26% in controls. Among alloreactive clones, only a minor fraction mapped to unstimulated subsets. Naive T cells, seemingly more diverse than memory cells, seemed major alloresponse contributors.

The length of the CDR3 is 17 residues. Germline CDR1 is SEHNR and CDR2 is FQNEAQ (reference sequence). V was cut by 1 base and J by 4 bases, with 16 bases left in between. Profiled with immunoSEQ multiplex PCR; TCRdb holds only in-frame clones, not every one. The table lists about 64,000 clones, roughly 96% of them singletons. Source material: naive CD8+ T cells sorted from blood. This TCR derives from a human donor in good health. V gene TRBV7-9 combines with J gene TRBJ2-2; D might be TRBD1 (6 bases). CDR3 DNA: TGTGCCAGCAGCTTAGACCCGGGACAAGTGCTCACCGGGGAGCTGTTTTTT. Protein sequence: CASSLDPGQVLTGELFF.